Sequencing of this T cell receptor (beta chain) was carried out in a study of response to subunit inactivated influenza vaccine. Whole-study results and caveats: It was the authors' suggestion that each seasonal influenza vaccination recruits few new T cells.

The CDR3 is made up of 15 amino acids. Per the germline V gene, CDR1 is SGHTA and CDR2 is FQGNSA. V was pared by 0 bases and J by 6 bases, with 11 bases between. One entry per CDR3 protein, called by TCRdb with MiXCR from the RT-PCR reads. The repertoire holds over 150,000 distinct CDR3 sequences, with about a tenth as singletons. This clonotype has ten or more counts. Its antigen is undetermined. The TCR comes from a man aged 50 to 59 who received an inactivated influenza vaccine. This material consisted of non-naive T cells sorted from PBMCs, taken more than 35 days after vaccination. V usage is TRBV7-2 and J usage is TRBJ2-2; D is uncertain. CDR3 coding DNA: TGTGCCAGCAGCTTAGCCACAGCATGGCCCGGGGAGCTGTTTTTT. Its protein is CASSLATAWPGELFF.